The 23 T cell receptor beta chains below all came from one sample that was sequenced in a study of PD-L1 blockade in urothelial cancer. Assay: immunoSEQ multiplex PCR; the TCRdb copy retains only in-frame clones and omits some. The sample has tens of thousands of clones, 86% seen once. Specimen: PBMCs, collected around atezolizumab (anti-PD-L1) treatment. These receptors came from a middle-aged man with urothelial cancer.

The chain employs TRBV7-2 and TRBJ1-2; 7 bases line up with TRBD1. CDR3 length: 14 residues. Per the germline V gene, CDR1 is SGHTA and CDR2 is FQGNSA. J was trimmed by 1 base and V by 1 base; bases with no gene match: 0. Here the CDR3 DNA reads TGTGCCAGCAGCTTAGACAGGGGTAACTATGGCTACACCTTC. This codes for CASSLDRGNYGYTF. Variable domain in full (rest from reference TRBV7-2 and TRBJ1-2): GAGVSQSPSNKVTEKGKDVELRCDPISGHTALYWYRQSLGQGLEFLIYFQGNSAPDKSGLPSDRFSAERTGGSVSTLTIQRTQQEDSAVYLCASSLDRGNYGYTFGSGTRLTVV.

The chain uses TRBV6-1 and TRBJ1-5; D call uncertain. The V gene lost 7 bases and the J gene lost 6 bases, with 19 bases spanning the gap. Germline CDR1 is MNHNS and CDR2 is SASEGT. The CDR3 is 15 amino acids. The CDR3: CASTRGQPGAQPQHF. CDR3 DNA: TGTGCCAGCACCCGCGGGCAGCCGGGAGCTCAGCCCCAGCATTTT.

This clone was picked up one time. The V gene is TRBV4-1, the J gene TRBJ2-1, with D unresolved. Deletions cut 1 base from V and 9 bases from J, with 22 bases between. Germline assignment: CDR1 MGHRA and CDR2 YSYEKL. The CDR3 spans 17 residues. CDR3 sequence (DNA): TGCGCCAGCAGCCAAGCCATCCGAATCACTTCTCGAACTGAGCAGTTCTTC. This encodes CASSQAIRITSRTEQFF.

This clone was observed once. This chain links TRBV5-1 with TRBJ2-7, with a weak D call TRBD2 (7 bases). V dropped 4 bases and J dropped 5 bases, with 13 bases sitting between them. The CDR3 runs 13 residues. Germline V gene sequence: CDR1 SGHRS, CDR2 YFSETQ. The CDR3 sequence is CASSLPGGHEQYF. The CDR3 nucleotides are TGCGCCAGCAGCCTCCCGGGGGGCCACGAGCAGTACTTC.

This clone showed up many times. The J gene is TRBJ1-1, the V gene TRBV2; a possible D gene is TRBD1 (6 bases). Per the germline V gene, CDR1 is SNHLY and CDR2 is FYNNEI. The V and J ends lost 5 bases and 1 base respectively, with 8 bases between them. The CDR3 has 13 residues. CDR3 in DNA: TGTGCCAGCAGTAGGGGGGGGAACACTGAAGCTTTCTTT. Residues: CASSRGGNTEAFF.

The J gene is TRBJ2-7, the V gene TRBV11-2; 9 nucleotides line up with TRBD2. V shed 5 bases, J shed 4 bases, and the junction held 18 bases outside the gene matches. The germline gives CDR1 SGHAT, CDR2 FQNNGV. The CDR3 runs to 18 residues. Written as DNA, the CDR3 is TGTGCCAGCAGCCCCCGGGGCAGCGGGAGGAGGGTTTGGTACGAGCAGTACTTC. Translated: CASSPRGSGRRVWYEQYF.

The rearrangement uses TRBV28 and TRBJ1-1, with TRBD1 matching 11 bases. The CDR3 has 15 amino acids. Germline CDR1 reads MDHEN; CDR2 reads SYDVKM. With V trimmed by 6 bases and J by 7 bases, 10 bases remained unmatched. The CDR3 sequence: CASRTRGTGGIEAFF. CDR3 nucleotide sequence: TGTGCCAGCAGAACCCGAGGGACAGGGGGAATTGAAGCTTTCTTT.

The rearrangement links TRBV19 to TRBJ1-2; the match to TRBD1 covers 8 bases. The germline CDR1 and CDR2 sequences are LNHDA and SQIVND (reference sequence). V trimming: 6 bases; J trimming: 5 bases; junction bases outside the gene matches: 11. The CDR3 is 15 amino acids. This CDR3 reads CASRESGGQRYGYTF. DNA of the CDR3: TGTGCCAGTAGGGAATCAGGGGGCCAGAGGTATGGCTACACCTTC.

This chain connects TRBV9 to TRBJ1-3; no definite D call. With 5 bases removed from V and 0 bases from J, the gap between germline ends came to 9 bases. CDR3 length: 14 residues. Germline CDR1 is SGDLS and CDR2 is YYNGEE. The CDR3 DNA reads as TGTGCCAGCAGACCCAGTGCCTCTGGAAACACCATATATTTT. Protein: CASRPSASGNTIYF.

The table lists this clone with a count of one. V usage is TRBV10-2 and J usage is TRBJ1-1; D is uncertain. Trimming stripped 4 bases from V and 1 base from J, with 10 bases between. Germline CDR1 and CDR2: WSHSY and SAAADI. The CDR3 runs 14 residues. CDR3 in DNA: TGCGCCAGCAGTGCCCAAGCGTCGAACACTGAAGCTTTCTTT. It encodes CASSAQASNTEAFF.

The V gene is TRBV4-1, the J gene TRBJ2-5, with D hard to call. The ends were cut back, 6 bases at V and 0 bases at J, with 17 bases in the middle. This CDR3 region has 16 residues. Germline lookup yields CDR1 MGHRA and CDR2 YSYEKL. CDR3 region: CASSRTPYINQETQYF. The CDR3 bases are TGCGCCAGCAGTCGAACCCCTTACATAAACCAAGAGACCCAGTACTTC.

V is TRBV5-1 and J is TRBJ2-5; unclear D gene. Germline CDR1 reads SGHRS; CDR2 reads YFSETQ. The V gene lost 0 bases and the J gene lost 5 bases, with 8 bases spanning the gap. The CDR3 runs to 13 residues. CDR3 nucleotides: TGCGCCAGCAGCTTGGACCACGGGGAGACCCAGTACTTC. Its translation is CASSLDHGETQYF.

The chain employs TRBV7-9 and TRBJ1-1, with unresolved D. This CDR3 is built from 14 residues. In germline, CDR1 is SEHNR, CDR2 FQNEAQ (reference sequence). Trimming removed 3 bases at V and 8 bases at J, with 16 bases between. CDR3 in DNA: TGTGCCAGCAGCTTCACCACAGCGGAGGGAGAAGCTTTCTTT. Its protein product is CASSFTTAEGEAFF. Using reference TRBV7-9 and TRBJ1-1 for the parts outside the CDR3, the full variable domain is DTGVSQNPRHKITKRGQNVTFRCDPISEHNRLYWYRQTLGQGPEFLTYFQNEAQLEKSRLLSDRFSAERPKGSFSTLEIQRTEQGDSAMYLCASSFTTAEGEAFFGQGTRLTVV.

CDR3 loop: CASRRPGQTEKLFF. The CDR3 coding sequence is TGTGCCAGCAGGCGCCCGGGACAGACTGAAAAACTGTTTTTT. This chain uses TRBV28 with TRBJ1-4, with 7 bases aligning to TRBD1. The trim removed 6 bases at V and 7 bases at J, leaving 8 bases unmatched. The CDR3 consists of 14 residues. Germline V gene data show CDR1 as MDHEN and CDR2 as SYDVKM.

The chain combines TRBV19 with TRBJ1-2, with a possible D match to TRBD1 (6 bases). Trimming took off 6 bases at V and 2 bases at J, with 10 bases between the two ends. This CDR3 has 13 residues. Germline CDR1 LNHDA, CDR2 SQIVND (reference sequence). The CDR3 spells CASRPQGNYGYTF. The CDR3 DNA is TGTGCCAGTAGACCGCAGGGGAACTATGGCTACACCTTC.

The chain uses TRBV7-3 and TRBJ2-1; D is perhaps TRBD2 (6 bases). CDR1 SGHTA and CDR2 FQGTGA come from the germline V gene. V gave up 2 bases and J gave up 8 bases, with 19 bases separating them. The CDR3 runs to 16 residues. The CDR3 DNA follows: TGTGCCAGCAGCTTACTAGCGTCTCCCCCCTTAGATGAGCAGTTCTTC. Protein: CASSLLASPPLDEQFF.

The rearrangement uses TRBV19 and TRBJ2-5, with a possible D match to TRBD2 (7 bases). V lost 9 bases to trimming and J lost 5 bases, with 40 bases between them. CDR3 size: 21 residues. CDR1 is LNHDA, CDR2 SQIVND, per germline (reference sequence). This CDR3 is CARSDPPPHLHQGRGSETQYF. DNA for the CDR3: TGTGCCAGGAGTGACCCCCCTCCCCACCTCCATCAGGGGAGGGGGTCGGAGACCCAGTACTTC.

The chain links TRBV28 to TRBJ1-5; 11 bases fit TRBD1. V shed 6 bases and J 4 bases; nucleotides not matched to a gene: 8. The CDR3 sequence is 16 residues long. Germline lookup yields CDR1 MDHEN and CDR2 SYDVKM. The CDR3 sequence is CASSLPGQGGNQPQHF. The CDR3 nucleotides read TGTGCCAGCAGCCTTCCGGGACAGGGGGGGAATCAGCCCCAGCATTTT. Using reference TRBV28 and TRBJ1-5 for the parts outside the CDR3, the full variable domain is DVKVTQSSRYLVKRTGEKVFLECVQDMDHENMFWYRQDPGLGLRLIYFSYDVKMKEKGDIPEGYSVSREKKERFSLILESASTNQTSMYLCASSLPGQGGNQPQHFGDGTRLSIL.

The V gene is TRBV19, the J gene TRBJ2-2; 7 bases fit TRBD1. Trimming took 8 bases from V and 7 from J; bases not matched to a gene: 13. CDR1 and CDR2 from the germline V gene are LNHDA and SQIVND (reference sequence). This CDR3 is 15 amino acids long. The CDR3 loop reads CASHPGQRSLGELFF. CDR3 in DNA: TGTGCCAGTCATCCGGGACAGAGAAGCCTCGGGGAGCTGTTTTTT.

This CDR3 reads CASSKAERNSYEQYF. The CDR3 region has the DNA TGTGCCAGCAGCAAAGCCGAGCGGAACTCCTACGAGCAGTACTTC. V gene TRBV21-1 combines with J gene TRBJ2-7; the table names TRBD2, a call not compared with the DNA. TRBV21-1 corresponds to a pseudogene. The CDR3 is made up of 15 amino acids.

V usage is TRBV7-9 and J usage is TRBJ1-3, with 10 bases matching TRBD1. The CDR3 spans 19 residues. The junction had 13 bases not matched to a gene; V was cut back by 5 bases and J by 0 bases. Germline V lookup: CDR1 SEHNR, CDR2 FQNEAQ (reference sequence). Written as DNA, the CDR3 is TGTGCCAGCAGCGTCCGACTAGAGGGGGACAGGGGCTCTGGAAACACCATATATTTT. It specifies CASSVRLEGDRGSGNTIYF.

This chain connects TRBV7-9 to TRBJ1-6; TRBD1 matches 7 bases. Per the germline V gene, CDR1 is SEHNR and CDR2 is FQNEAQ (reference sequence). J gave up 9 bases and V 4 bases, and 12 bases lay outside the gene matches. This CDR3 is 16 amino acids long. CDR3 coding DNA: TGTGCCAGCAGCTCCAAGCCGGGACAGCCCAGTTCACCCCTCCACTTT. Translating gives CASSSKPGQPSSPLHF.

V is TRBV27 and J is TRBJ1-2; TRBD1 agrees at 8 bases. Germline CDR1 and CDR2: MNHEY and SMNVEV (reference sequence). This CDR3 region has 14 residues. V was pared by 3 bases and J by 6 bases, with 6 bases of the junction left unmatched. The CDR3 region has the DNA TGTGCCAGCAGTTTGGCAGGGGGCGCGAATGGCTACACCTTC. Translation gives CASSLAGGANGYTF.